This TCR beta chain was obtained from a study of early T cells in non-severe SARS-CoV-2 infection. Study information: Bulk RNA isolated from unsorted whole blood underwent sequencing; chains were not paired. General study points: VDJdb-based matching was biased toward anti-spike CD8 responses and missed private and CD4 specificities.

CDR3 length: 15 residues. Trimming at V came to 3 bases and at J to 2 bases, leaving 4 bases not matched to a gene. Germline CDR1 reads MNHEY; CDR2 reads SMNVEV (reference sequence). The TCR library protocol attached unique molecular identifiers to the individual cDNA molecules. TCRdb called the 5' RACE reads again in MiXCR, with one record for every CDR3 protein. This repertoire shows more than 65,000 distinct CDR3 sequences, around 12% found once; its top ten account for roughly 1.2%. This clonotype was detected only a few times. Its target is unknown. This clonotype was obtained from an adult who was a healthcare worker with PCR-confirmed SARS-CoV-2 infection or an uninfected control (not recorded which). The chain has TRBV27 and TRBJ2-3, with TRBD2 matching 8 bases. Sequencing input: whole blood. CDR3 in amino acids: CASSFFSGITDTQYF. The CDR3 nucleotides read TGTGCCAGCAGTTTTTTTAGCGGGATCACAGATACGCAGTATTTT.